These 8 T cell receptor beta chains originate from one sample sequenced in a study of T cell repertoires in aging, cancer and after chemotherapy. Rearranged V-D-J TRB sequences were amplified with a mixed TRB-A/B primer pool. TCRdb used MiXCR to reprocess the multiplex PCR reads, holding one entry per CDR3 protein. The sample holds approximately 610 distinct CDR3 sequences, approximately 83% seen once. The template was genomic DNA from peripheral blood, not RNA. Sequenced sample: blood. The receptor source for this set is a human donor with a solid tumor.

The table lists this clonotype with a few counts. The chain joins TRBV6-2 or TRBV6-3 to TRBJ2-5; the D gene is possibly TRBD1 (6 bases). The CDR3 is made up of 15 amino acids. The V gene lost 0 bases and the J gene lost 5 bases, with 13 bases spanning the gap. Germline CDR1 MNHEY, CDR2 SVGEGT. The CDR3 DNA reads TGTGCCAGCAGTTACTCGGCAGGGGTCGGGGAGACCCAGTACTTC. This translates into CASSYSAGVGETQYF.

The chain couples TRBV6-6 to TRBJ1-5; TRBD1 aligns across 7 bases. Germline lookup yields CDR1 MNHNY and CDR2 SVGAGI (reference sequence). The V segment lost 11 bases and the J segment 0 bases; nucleotides outside the gene matches: 13. The CDR3 has 16 amino acids. CDR3 in amino acids: CAAAGTEKYSNQPQHF. The CDR3 DNA reads as TGTGCCGCGGCGGGGACAGAGAAGTATAGCAATCAGCCCCAGCATTTT.

The rearrangement joins TRBV29-1 to TRBJ2-1, with a tentative D call TRBD2 (5 bases). The V end was cut by 3 bases, the J end by 3 bases, with 12 bases between. The CDR3 totals 14 residues. Germline lookup yields CDR1 SQVTM and CDR2 ANQGSEA. The chain's CDR3 is CSVDPLAGYNEQFF. The CDR3 coding sequence is TGCAGCGTTGACCCTCTAGCAGGCTACAATGAGCAGTTCTTC.

This clonotype has a single count. The rearrangement joins TRBV6-6 to TRBJ2-3; 7 bases map to TRBD1. Trimming removed 8 bases from V and 4 bases from J; junction bases left unmatched: 12. The CDR3 spans 15 residues. The V gene's germline CDR1 is MNHNY and CDR2 SVGAGI (reference sequence). The CDR3 is CASSERTGEADTQYF. CDR3 sequence (DNA): TGTGCCAGCTCCGAGAGGACAGGCGAGGCAGATACGCAGTATTTT.

This chain uses TRBV6-5 with TRBJ1-1; D uncertain. Germline lookup yields CDR1 MNHEY and CDR2 SVGAGI. The CDR3 has 11 residues. V dropped 5 bases and J dropped 1 base, with 2 bases sitting between them. As DNA, the CDR3 is TGTGCCAGCAGTGGGAACACTGAAGCTTTCTTT. It specifies CASSGNTEAFF.

In this sample, this clonotype turned up a few times. The chain recombines TRBV6-4 with TRBJ2-2; D is perhaps TRBD1 (6 bases). Germline V CDR1 and CDR2: MRHNA, SNTAGT. The CDR3 loop spans 14 amino acids. V was cut by 5 bases and J by 5 bases, with 12 bases left in between. As DNA, the CDR3 is TGTGCCAGCAGTACAGGGATCCCGACCGGGGAGCTGTTTTTT. Translated: CASSTGIPTGELFF.

The gene calls are TRBV7-2 and TRBJ2-5; TRBD1 aligns across 7 bases. The CDR3 totals 14 residues. Germline assignment: CDR1 SGHTA and CDR2 FQGNSA. The V and J ends lost 5 bases and 5 bases, in that order; junction bases with no gene match: 8. CDR3: CASSPRQGSETQYF. CDR3 DNA sequence: TGTGCCAGCAGCCCCCGACAGGGTAGCGAGACCCAGTACTTC.

The rearrangement uses TRBV29-1 and TRBJ2-1; 9 bases fit TRBD2. CDR1 is SQVTM, CDR2 ANQGSEA, per germline. J lost 5 bases, V lost 6 bases, and 8 bases had no gene match. There are 14 residues in the CDR3. The CDR3 protein is CSVLFSGRDNEQFF. The DNA of the CDR3 is TGCAGCGTACTTTTTAGCGGGAGAGACAATGAGCAGTTCTTC.